Below are 8 T cell receptor beta chains sequenced from a single sample in a study of cytomegalovirus exposure and HLA in healthy donors. A multiplex PCR was run with 60 Vbeta primers and 13 Jbeta primers. TCRdb's copy holds only in-frame clones and misses some; the assay was immunoSEQ multiplex PCR. The sample data list about 200,000 clones. What was sequenced was PBMCs. Receptors were obtained from a man under 40 in good health and CMV-seronegative.

CDR3 nucleotide sequence: TGTGCCAGCAGGACCTTGACAAGTCTTTATAGCAATCAGCCCCAGCATTTT. Translating gives CASRTLTSLYSNQPQHF. The rearrangement uses TRBV27 and TRBJ1-5; D call uncertain. The CDR3 contains 17 residues. Trimming shortened V by 6 bases and J by 0 bases, and 18 bases separated the two germline ends. The germline V gene has CDR1 MNHEY and CDR2 SMNVEV (reference sequence).

The chain employs TRBV28 and TRBJ2-2; D unclear. CDR1 and CDR2 from the germline V gene are MDHEN and SYDVKM. The V gene lost 5 bases and the J gene lost 1 base, with 5 bases spanning the gap. This CDR3 contains 13 residues. This CDR3 is CASSLRNTGELFF. Written as DNA, the CDR3 is TGTGCCAGCAGTCTTCGGAACACCGGGGAGCTGTTTTTT. Full variable domain (outside the CDR3, taken from reference TRBV28 and TRBJ2-2): DVKVTQSSRYLVKRTGEKVFLECVQDMDHENMFWYRQDPGLGLRLIYFSYDVKMKEKGDIPEGYSVSREKKERFSLILESASTNQTSMYLCASSLRNTGELFFGEGSRLTVL.

V and J are TRBV11-2 and TRBJ1-5; D might be TRBD1 (6 bases). The CDR3 totals 15 residues. Germline V gene lookup returns CDR1 SGHAT and CDR2 FQNNGV. Between the trimmed V and J ends, which lost 5 bases and 5 bases, there was a span of 16 bases. The DNA of the CDR3 is TGTGCCAGCAGCCGGACAGTGGGGGCCGATCAGCCCCAGCATTTT. Its protein is CASSRTVGADQPQHF.

V is TRBV4-1 and J is TRBJ1-6; 7 bases are shared with TRBD1. The V and J ends lost 4 bases and 5 bases, in that order; junction bases with no gene match: 5. The CDR3 runs 15 residues. The V gene's germline CDR1 is MGHRA and CDR2 YSYEKL. The CDR3 DNA sequence: TGCGCCAGCAGCCGAGAGGGACAGAATAATTCACCCCTCCACTTT. Amino acids: CASSREGQNNSPLHF.

V is TRBV4-1 and J is TRBJ1-4; 9 positions agree with TRBD1. Germline CDR1 MGHRA, CDR2 YSYEKL. J gave up 8 bases and V 1 base, and 8 bases lay outside the gene matches. This CDR3 comprises 16 residues. The CDR3 protein is CASSQVDGQGIEKLFF. DNA of the CDR3: TGCGCCAGCAGCCAAGTAGATGGACAGGGGATAGAAAAACTGTTTTTT.

This chain links TRBV7-2 with TRBJ2-2; TRBD1 matches 10 bases. J gave up 6 bases and V 3 bases, and 4 bases lay outside the gene matches. The V gene's germline CDR1 is SGHTA and CDR2 FQGNSA. The CDR3 contains 15 residues. For the CDR3, the DNA is TGTGCCAGCAGCTTCCGGGACAGGGGTCCCGGGGAGCTGTTTTTT. It specifies CASSFRDRGPGELFF.

The chain recombines TRBV2 with TRBJ1-2; 12 nucleotides align to TRBD1. CDR3 length equals 13 residues. V lost 8 bases to trimming and J lost 5 bases; unmatched junction nucleotides: 3. From germline, CDR1 is SNHLY and CDR2 FYNNEI. CDR3 nucleotides: TGTGCCAGCGAGGGACAGGGGGCATATGGCTACACCTTC. As protein: CASEGQGAYGYTF.

The J gene is TRBJ1-3, the V gene TRBV9; D not certain. The CDR3 sequence is 10 residues long. Germline V gene sequence: CDR1 SGDLS, CDR2 YYNGEE. The CDR3 DNA reads as TGTGCTAGCTCTGGAAACACCATATATTTT. Translated: CASSGNTIYF.